This T cell receptor (beta chain) stems from a study of blood T cell repertoires in COVID-19. Study as a whole: Donors in the United States, Italy and Spain gave samples during acute or convalescent COVID-19. From T cells, B-cell-depleted T cells, or PBMCs came the material, which was cDNA or gDNA.

The germline gives CDR1 SGDLS, CDR2 YYNGEE. V lost 4 bases to trimming and J lost 3 bases; unmatched junction nucleotides: 5. The CDR3 loop spans 15 amino acids. Authors' data handling: The assay estimated nucleated cells by amplifying reference gene primers. This table comes from immunoSEQ multiplex PCR, and its TCRdb copy is limited to in-frame clones, with some not included. The V and J calls and clone size were taken over from that table, and D and trimming were inferred from the DNA. The sample contains 250,000 or so clones, roughly 90% of which appear only once. V gene TRBV9 combines with J gene TRBJ2-5; 11 bases line up with TRBD2. The source material was peripheral blood. This TCR came from a woman aged 25 to 39 with active or convalescent COVID-19. The CDR3 is CASSILAGEKETQYF. The CDR3 nucleotides are TGTGCCAGCAGCATACTAGCGGGGGAAAAAGAGACCCAGTACTTC.